These 3 T cell receptor beta chains came from one sample sequenced in a study of shared clonotypes between healthy human individuals. Assay: immunoSEQ multiplex PCR; the TCRdb copy retains only in-frame clones and omits some. The sample holds some 1,100,000 clones, more than 75% seen once. The sequencing input was memory CD4+ T cells from PBMCs. The subset is: CD45RA-negative fraction. The receptors shown here come from a man aged 18-30 years in good health. Some clones in this sample may be carry-over from other donors' samples.

The chain uses TRBV27 and TRBJ2-3; D gene ambiguous. The CDR3 has 11 amino acids. CDR1 and CDR2 from the germline V gene are MNHEY and SMNVEV (reference sequence). Trimming took 1 base from V and 11 from J, leaving 7 bases between them. CDR3 residues: CASSLFSRQYF. The CDR3 DNA reads as TGTGCCAGCAGTTTATTCAGCCGGCAGTATTTT.

This sequence joins TRBV4-3 and TRBJ2-3; 8 nucleotides match TRBD2. Trimming removed 0 bases from V and 1 base from J; junction bases left unmatched: 12. The germline V gene encodes CDR1 LGHNA and CDR2 YSLEER. This CDR3 contains 19 residues. The CDR3 coding sequence is TGCGCCAGCAGCCAAGATCGGGCAAGCGGGAGCAGCGGCACAGATACGCAGTATTTT. The encoded protein is CASSQDRASGSSGTDTQYF.

This clone was observed a few times. This chain connects TRBV28 to TRBJ2-7; D is undetermined. Germline loops: CDR1 MDHEN, CDR2 SYDVKM. This CDR3 has 12 amino acids. CDR3: CAAGFLLGEQYF. The CDR3 region has the DNA TGTGCGGCCGGATTTTTATTAGGCGAGCAGTACTTC. The whole variable domain, remainder taken from reference TRBV28 and TRBJ2-7, is DVKVTQSSRYLVKRTGEKVFLECVQDMDHENMFWYRQDPGLGLRLIYFSYDVKMKEKGDIPEGYSVSREKKERFSLILESASTNQTSMYLCAAGFLLGEQYFGPGTRLTVT.